This is a list of T cell receptor beta chains from one sample in a study of a mutant IDH1 vaccine in newly diagnosed glioma. Profiled with immunoSEQ multiplex PCR; TCRdb holds only in-frame clones, not every one. The sample comprises some 66,000 clones, around 84% of which are singletons, and over 3.5% rests with the top ten. These receptors have no known antigen. The starting material was PBMCs, obtained from a glioma patient whose treatment included an IDH1 peptide vaccine. The source is a man in his thirties or forties with glioma. The CDR3 runs from the conserved cysteine through the conserved F or W. A D gene is named only where the DNA matches it firmly. Expanded clones get a size class; other rows say once, few or many, or leave the size out.

j_gene,d_gene,abundance,v_gene,CDR3aa,CDR3nt
TRBJ1-5,NA,NA,TRBV6-4,CASSDSGGNQPQHF,TGTGCCAGCAGTGACTCAGGGGGCAATCAGCCCCAGCATTTT
TRBJ1-5,NA,NA,TRBV11-2,CASSLVGGSNQPQHF,TGTGCCAGCAGCTTAGTCGGGGGAAGCAATCAGCCCCAGCATTTT
TRBJ1-1,NA,NA,TRBV10-3,CAIREAAGGSEAFF,TGTGCCATCAGGGAGGCGGCGGGGGGCAGTGAAGCTTTCTTT
TRBJ1-3,NA,NA,TRBV4-2,CASSQDENSGNTIYF,TGTGCCAGCAGCCAAGACGAGAATTCTGGAAACACCATATATTTT
TRBJ1-1,NA,few,TRBV5-1,CASSVNGAEAFF,TGCGCCAGCAGTGTTAATGGCGCTGAAGCTTTCTTT
TRBJ2-1,NA,NA,TRBV15,CATSSKVYNEQFF,TGTGCCACCAGCTCGAAGGTTTACAATGAGCAGTTCTTC
TRBJ1-2,TRBD1,NA,TRBV9,CASSVYDRAASPYGYTF,TGTGCCAGCAGCGTATACGACAGGGCCGCCAGCCCCTATGGCTACACCTTC
TRBJ2-7,NA,NA,TRBV27,CASSPPPATPPYEQYF,TGTGCCAGCAGCCCACCACCAGCGACACCACCCTACGAGCAGTACTTC
TRBJ1-4,NA,NA,TRBV5-1,CASSFAPDGVNEKLFF,TGCGCCAGCAGCTTTGCCCCCGACGGGGTCAATGAAAAACTGTTTTTT
TRBJ2-3,NA,once,TRBV5-4,CASSLRGHRTDTQYF,TGTGCCAGCAGCTTGAGGGGACACCGCACAGATACGCAGTATTTT
TRBJ1-3,TRBD1,NA,TRBV18,CASSPTGGYSGNTIYF,TGTGCCAGCTCACCGACAGGGGGTTACTCTGGAAACACCATATATTTT
TRBJ2-7,TRBD1,NA,TRBV14,CASSPTGGRYEQYF,TGTGCCAGCAGCCCGACAGGGGGTCGTTACGAGCAGTACTTC
TRBJ2-5,TRBD2,few,TRBV2,CASRDISGGVETQYF,TGTGCCAGCAGGGACATTAGCGGGGGGGTGGAGACCCAGTACTTC
TRBJ2-3,NA,NA,TRBV5-4,CASSLAVGLGTDTQYF,TGTGCCAGCAGCTTGGCCGTGGGGCTGGGGACAGATACGCAGTATTTT
TRBJ1-3,TRBD1,NA,TRBV19,CATSGTGKTRFSGNTIYF,TGTGCCACTTCGGGGACAGGTAAAACCCGATTCTCTGGAAACACCATATATTTT
TRBJ1-2,NA,once,TRBV28,CASSFSGLKGYTF,TGTGCCAGCAGTTTTTCAGGGTTAAAGGGCTACACCTTC